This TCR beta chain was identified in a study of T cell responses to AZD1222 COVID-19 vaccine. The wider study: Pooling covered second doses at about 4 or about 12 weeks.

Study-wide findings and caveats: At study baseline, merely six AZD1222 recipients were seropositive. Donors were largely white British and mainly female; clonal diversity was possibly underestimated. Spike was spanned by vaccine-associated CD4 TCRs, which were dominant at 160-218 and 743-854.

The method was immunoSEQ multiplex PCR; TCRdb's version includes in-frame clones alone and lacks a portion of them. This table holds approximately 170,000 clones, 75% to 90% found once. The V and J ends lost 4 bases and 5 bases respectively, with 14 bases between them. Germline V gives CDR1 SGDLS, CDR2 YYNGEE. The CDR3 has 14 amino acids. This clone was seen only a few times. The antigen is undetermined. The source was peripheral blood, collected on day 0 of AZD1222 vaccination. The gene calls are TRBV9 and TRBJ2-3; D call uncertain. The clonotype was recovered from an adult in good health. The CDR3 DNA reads TGTGCCAGCAGCATGACATTTCTTAGAGATACGCAGTATTTT. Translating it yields CASSMTFLRDTQYF.